This T cell receptor (beta chain) was recorded in a study of CD8+CD57+ T cells in acquired aplastic anemia (dated by TCRdb to the late 2010s). Background for the entire study: A mean of approximately 3 ug of DNA, ranging from about 0.2 to 27.4 ug, was extracted from sorted CD4+ and CD8+ cells.

Profiling of TCR beta VDJ combinations and CDR3 sequences used genomic DNA as the template. An Illumina HiSeq 2000 was used for TCR repertoire sequencing. Per the authors' processing: TRBV/TRBJ rearrangement plots, CDR3 size and DJ length profiles, and Simpson's diversity index were used to evaluate the repertoires. The most abundant DNA sequence in the deep sequencing data was defined as the immunodominant clone. CDR3 amino acid sequences were checked for sharing between subjects and were compared against published repertoires and the VDJdb database. The raw public reads went through TCRdb reprocessing: fastp at Q25, MiXCR clone calling, in-frame beta chains kept. Rows matching on CDR3 protein sequence are summarized as one entry with the most common DNA and genes. TCRdb's processing, not the authors' own work, is the source of the V and J calls. The sample data list 250,000 to 350,000 distinct CDR3 sequences, and roughly three fifths of these were observed just once. Less than 9.5% of the sample rests with the top ten.

In this study, sorted CD4+ and CD8+ T cells from the blood of healthy subjects and of severe aplastic anemia patients had their TCR repertoires deep-sequenced. Ficoll-Paque density gradient centrifugation was used to isolate peripheral blood mononuclear cells. Before DNA extraction, CD4+ and CD8+ T cells were sorted by FACS or by magnetic beads. Via the germline V gene (reference sequence), CDR1 is DFQATT and CDR2 SNEGSKA. Trimming at the junction amounts to 1 base on V and 7 bases on J, and the germline ends lie 14 bases apart. Inclusive of the bounding cysteine and phenylalanine, the CDR3 is 14 residues long. Only the CDR3 DNA is retained, 42 bases long and in frame from the first base. Concerning this clonotype: It has no known antigen specificity. It has no much larger one-base neighbor in the sample; base qualities were not kept.

Study-level results and caveats: Fewer than 30 CD8+ CDR3 sequences were found in both patients and controls but appeared to be highly expressed in patients and within the immunodominant clones of the patients. Patients and healthy controls showed no significant difference in CD8+ Simpson's diversity (P=0.060).

This sequence uses TRBV20-1 and TRBJ1-5; no D gene can be assigned with confidence. This TCR derives from a human donor with severe aplastic anemia or a healthy control (not recorded which). Sequenced sample: sorted CD4+, CD8+, or CD8+CD57+ T cells (not recorded which) from PBMCs. The sequence in DNA is TGCAGTGCTAGAGTGCTAGCGGGGTCGCAGCCCCAGCATTTT. Its translation is CSARVLAGSQPQHF.